A single sample is the source of the 31 T cell receptor beta chains below, sequenced in a study of cytomegalovirus exposure and HLA in healthy donors. The PCR made use of 60 Vbeta and 13 Jbeta primers. Profiled with immunoSEQ multiplex PCR; TCRdb holds only in-frame clones, not every one. Of some 170,000 clones detected, about 72% appear once; the ten largest clones hold 2% to 2.5%. The specimen sequenced was PBMCs. The source of these receptors is a human donor in good health.

The chain links TRBV15 to TRBJ2-1; tentative D call: TRBD1 (5 bases). This CDR3 is built from 13 residues. Trimming removed 0 bases at V and 6 bases at J, with 6 bases between. The V gene's germline CDR1 is LNHNV and CDR2 YYDKDF (reference sequence). In DNA form, the CDR3 reads TGTGCCACCAGCAGAGACAGGGCCAATGAGCAGTTCTTC. It yields the protein CATSRDRANEQFF.

V is TRBV13 and J is TRBJ2-7; D unclear. V dropped 7 bases and J dropped 0 bases, with 13 bases sitting between them. Per the germline V gene, CDR1 is PRHDT and CDR2 is FYEKMQ (reference sequence). The CDR3 has 14 amino acids. DNA of the CDR3: TGTGCCAGCACTTTTCGCAGGATCTCCTACGAGCAGTACTTC. Translating gives CASTFRRISYEQYF.

The chain recombines TRBV27 with TRBJ2-1; 7 bases align to TRBD1. The CDR3 loop spans 15 amino acids. Trimming took 6 bases from V and 0 from J; bases not matched to a gene: 5. The germline gives CDR1 MNHEY, CDR2 SMNVEV (reference sequence). The CDR3 bases are TGTGCCAGCAGCGCTTGGGACAGCTCCTACAATGAGCAGTTCTTC. This encodes CASSAWDSSYNEQFF.

The rearrangement uses TRBV18 and TRBJ2-2; D unclear. Looked up from germline, CDR1 is KGHSH and CDR2 is LQKENI. The CDR3 spans 12 residues. Trimming cost V 5 bases and J 7 bases, with 8 bases left between them. CDR3 nucleotides: TGTGCCAGCTCATCGACGGGCGGGGAGCTGTTTTTT. This translates into CASSSTGGELFF.

A single count supports this clone. This same CDR3 is encoded by further DNA sequences in the sample. The chain couples TRBV2 to TRBJ2-3; D is uncertain. The CDR3 extends over 14 amino acids. Trimming took off 1 base at V and 0 bases at J, with 5 bases between the two ends. The germline gives CDR1 SNHLY, CDR2 FYNNEI. CDR3 in amino acids: CASSEGPSTDTQYF. The CDR3 DNA reads as TGTGCCAGCAGTGAAGGGCCTAGCACAGATACGCAGTATTTT.

CDR3 region: CASSIATRTYSNQPQHF. The CDR3 nucleotides are TGTGCCAGTAGTATAGCGACACGAACCTATAGCAATCAGCCCCAGCATTTT. The chain couples TRBV19 to TRBJ1-5; D is undetermined. Deletions cut 1 base from V and 0 bases from J, with 13 bases between. CDR1 and CDR2 (germline): LNHDA, SQIVND (reference sequence). The CDR3 runs to 17 residues.

This clone has only one observation. J is TRBJ2-7 and V is TRBV19, with 11 bases that match TRBD1. CDR3 length: 15 residues. Trimming took 1 base from V and 5 from J; bases not matched to a gene: 4. The V gene's germline CDR1 is LNHDA and CDR2 SQIVND (reference sequence). CDR3 in DNA: TGTGCCAGTAGTATAGCGGACAGGGGGCTCAACGAGCAGTACTTC. This codes for CASSIADRGLNEQYF.

This clone has only one observation. The chain is built from TRBV2 and TRBJ1-6, with 7 bases fitting TRBD1. Per germline, CDR1 SNHLY and CDR2 FYNNEI. The V gene end was trimmed by 8 bases and the J gene end by 8 bases; junction bases not matched to a gene: 3. The CDR3 spans 12 residues. The CDR3 loop reads CASGDRDSPLHF. The CDR3 DNA is TGTGCCAGCGGAGACAGGGATTCACCCCTCCACTTT.

This rearrangement joins TRBV6-5 to TRBJ1-6; no definite D call. There are 13 residues in the CDR3. Germline V gene lookup returns CDR1 MNHEY and CDR2 SVGAGI. Trimming left V 8 bases short and J 7 bases short, with 12 bases between. The CDR3 region has the DNA TGTGCCAGCTTCCGGGAACCGAATTCACCCCTCCACTTT. Translated: CASFREPNSPLHF.

V gene TRBV25-1 combines with J gene TRBJ1-1, with D hard to call. V was trimmed by 10 bases and J by 5 bases, leaving 14 bases between them. CDR1 is MGHDK and CDR2 is SYGVNS in the germline V gene. This CDR3 has 12 residues. The CDR3 region has the DNA TGTGCCACATGGGCCCCGAGTACTGAAGCTTTCTTT. Its translation: CATWAPSTEAFF. Combining the CDR3 with reference TRBV25-1 and TRBJ1-1 gives the whole variable domain EADIYQTPRYLVIGTGKKITLECSQTMGHDKMYWYQQDPGMELHLIHYSYGVNSTEKGDLSSESTVSRIRTEHFPLTLESARPSHTSQYLCATWAPSTEAFFGQGTRLTVV.

The genes are TRBV25-1 and TRBJ1-2; 8 bases line up with TRBD1. CDR1 is MGHDK and CDR2 is SYGVNS in the germline V gene. This CDR3 has 16 amino acids. V lost 4 bases and J lost 4; bases outside the gene matches: 11. CDR3 sequence: CASSGAWDRSLYGYTF. DNA for the CDR3: TGTGCCAGCAGTGGTGCGTGGGACAGGTCTCTCTATGGCTACACCTTC.

The CDR3 protein is CASSSTGGGEKLFF. The CDR3 DNA sequence: TGTGCCAGCAGCTCGACAGGGGGTGGTGAAAAACTGTTTTTT. The J gene is TRBJ1-4, the V gene TRBV9; 9 bases line up with TRBD1. Trimming cost V 4 bases and J 7 bases; bases outside gene matches: 5. The V gene's germline CDR1 is SGDLS and CDR2 YYNGEE. The CDR3 is made up of 14 amino acids.

The rearrangement joins TRBV19 to TRBJ1-6, with unresolved D. The V end was cut by 8 bases, the J end by 9 bases, with 20 bases between. CDR3 size: 15 residues. CDR1 and CDR2 from the germline V gene are LNHDA and SQIVND (reference sequence). CDR3 residues: CASEGRRGFGSPLHF. The CDR3 DNA reads as TGTGCCAGTGAAGGAAGACGAGGGTTCGGTTCACCCCTCCACTTT.

V is TRBV5-1 and J is TRBJ1-2; 8 bases fit TRBD1. With 3 bases clipped from V and 3 bases from J, the junction kept 10 bases outside the gene matches. Germline CDR1 and CDR2: SGHRS and YFSETQ. The CDR3 loop spans 16 amino acids. The CDR3 here is CASSSAGGAVDYGYTF. Here the CDR3 DNA reads TGCGCCAGCAGCTCTGCAGGGGGCGCCGTTGACTATGGCTACACCTTC. The full variable domain, completed using reference TRBV5-1 and TRBJ1-2, is KAGVTQTPRYLIKTRGQQVTLSCSPISGHRSVSWYQQTPGQGLQFLFEYFSETQRNKGNFPGRFSGRQFSNSRSEMNVSTLELGDSALYLCASSSAGGAVDYGYTFGSGTRLTVV.

The V and J genes are TRBV7-2 and TRBJ1-1; 11 positions match TRBD1. The V gene end was trimmed by 1 base and the J gene end by 4 bases; junction bases not matched to a gene: 8. The CDR3 spans 17 residues. Germline V gives CDR1 SGHTA, CDR2 FQGNSA. The CDR3 nucleotides are TGTGCCAGCAGCTTAGGGGTAACGGGGACAGGGGGCACTGAAGCTTTCTTT. Protein product: CASSLGVTGTGGTEAFF.

V gene TRBV5-6 combines with J gene TRBJ1-5; D ambiguous. Germline V gene lookup returns CDR1 SGHDT and CDR2 YYEEEE. Between the trimmed V and J ends, which lost 4 bases and 6 bases, there was a span of 14 bases. The CDR3 has 14 residues. This CDR3 reads CASSPGRGGQPQHF. In nucleotides, the CDR3 is TGTGCCAGCAGCCCCGGACGGGGAGGTCAGCCCCAGCATTTT. The full variable domain, its missing parts supplied by reference TRBV5-6 and TRBJ1-5, is DAGVTQSPTHLIKTRGQQVTLRCSPKSGHDTVSWYQQALGQGPQFIFQYYEEEERQRGNFPDRFSGHQFPNYSSELNVNALLLGDSALYLCASSPGRGGQPQHFGDGTRLSIL.

This clone has a handful of counts. V is TRBV13 and J is TRBJ1-2; 9 bases fit TRBD1. V gave up 6 bases and J gave up 0 bases; unmatched junction bases: 5. The V gene's germline CDR1 is PRHDT and CDR2 FYEKMQ (reference sequence). This CDR3 region has 15 residues. This CDR3 is CASSPGQGTNYGYTF. CDR3 sequence (DNA): TGTGCCAGCAGTCCTGGACAGGGGACTAACTATGGCTACACCTTC.

V usage is TRBV19 and J usage is TRBJ2-2; D may be TRBD2 (7 bases). The ends were cut back, 8 bases at V and 1 base at J, with 14 bases in the middle. The CDR3 is 15 residues long. Germline CDR1 is LNHDA and CDR2 is SQIVND (reference sequence). In DNA form, the CDR3 reads TGTGCCAGTCGGGGGGCCAGCGTGAACACCGGGGAGCTGTTTTTT. Amino acid sequence: CASRGASVNTGELFF.

This rearrangement joins TRBV29-1 to TRBJ1-2; 7 bases line up with TRBD1. The CDR3 has 14 amino acids. With V trimmed by 3 bases and J by 3 bases, 7 bases remained unmatched. Germline assignment: CDR1 SQVTM and CDR2 ANQGSEA. This CDR3 reads CSVDGQARDYGYTF. In DNA, the CDR3 is TGCAGCGTTGATGGACAGGCCAGAGACTATGGCTACACCTTC.

The rearrangement joins TRBV27 to TRBJ2-5; D gene unclear. CDR3 size: 13 residues. Trimming took off 4 bases at V and 4 bases at J, with 10 bases between the two ends. Germline CDR1 is MNHEY and CDR2 is SMNVEV (reference sequence). The DNA for the CDR3 is TGTGCCAGCAGTTCAGTACCCCGAGAGACCCAGTACTTC. This gives the protein CASSSVPRETQYF.

This chain joins TRBV7-2 and TRBJ2-3; 8 bases map to TRBD2. The V gene end was trimmed by 5 bases and the J gene end by 3 bases; junction bases not matched to a gene: 7. Germline values: CDR1 SGHTA, CDR2 FQGNSA. This CDR3 has 15 amino acids. CDR3 coding DNA: TGTGCCAGCAGCCCTCAAGCGGGGGCAACAGATACGCAGTATTTT. This gives the protein CASSPQAGATDTQYF.

This chain links TRBV2 with TRBJ2-5, with D maybe TRBD2 (6 bases). The last part of the DNA fits TRBJ2-7 better; the J call may be wrong. This CDR3 is built from 15 residues. Germline V CDR1 and CDR2: SNHLY, FYNNEI. CDR3: CASSVGGTPTYEQYF. The CDR3 DNA sequence: TGTGCCAGCAGTGTCGGGGGAACTCCTACCTACGAGCAGTACTTC.

About this clone: The sample carries other DNA sequences with the same CDR3. V and J are TRBV6-6 and TRBJ1-4; D ambiguous. V was shortened by 2 bases and J by 3 bases, with 7 bases between the two germline ends. This CDR3 is 14 amino acids long. CDR1 and CDR2 from the germline V gene are MNHNY and SVGAGI (reference sequence). The CDR3 spells CASSYGQSNEKLFF. DNA for the CDR3: TGTGCCAGCAGTTACGGGCAATCTAATGAAAAACTGTTTTTT.

The gene calls are TRBV6-1 and TRBJ2-3; TRBD2 matches at 9 bases. The CDR3 has 15 amino acids. Germline V CDR1 and CDR2: MNHNS, SASEGT. The ends lost 6 bases at V and 6 bases at J; junction bases unmatched: 10. The CDR3 DNA is TGTGCCAGCAGCAGGGGGAGCGGGGGGTCGGATACGCAGTATTTT. Protein sequence: CASSRGSGGSDTQYF.

The chain couples TRBV19 to TRBJ2-2; possible D gene TRBD2, 6 bases. The CDR3 extends over 15 amino acids. The germline V and J ends were trimmed by 3 bases and 3 bases, with 11 bases remaining between them. Germline CDR1 is LNHDA and CDR2 is SQIVND (reference sequence). The CDR3 DNA reads TGTGCCAGTAGTATTGGCGGGGTCGACACCGGGGAGCTGTTTTTT. It translates to CASSIGGVDTGELFF.

V and J are TRBV4-2 and TRBJ1-4; D may be TRBD1 (6 bases). This CDR3 has 18 residues. Trimming cost V 8 bases and J 8 bases, with 30 bases left between them. CDR1 and CDR2 (germline): LGHNA, YNFKEQ. The CDR3 region has the DNA TGTGCCAGCCGGTCGGCAGGGGTGGCATCACGCACCAGCGAAAAACTGTTTTTT. Translating gives CASRSAGVASRTSEKLFF.

J is TRBJ1-1 and V is TRBV13; 8 bases map to TRBD1. V was pared by 6 bases and J by 4 bases, with 7 bases of the junction left unmatched. CDR3 size: 14 residues. Germline V gene data show CDR1 as PRHDT and CDR2 as FYEKMQ (reference sequence). The CDR3 loop reads CASSLGTGVTEAFF. For the CDR3, the DNA is TGTGCCAGCAGTCTAGGGACAGGCGTCACTGAAGCTTTCTTT.

This clone was observed a handful of times. The J gene is TRBJ1-1, the V gene TRBV2, with D maybe TRBD1 (6 bases). The CDR3 runs 13 residues. Trimming shortened V by 10 bases and J by 1 base, and 13 bases separated the two germline ends. The germline CDR1 and CDR2 sequences are SNHLY and FYNNEI. The chain's CDR3 is CAITGSKNTEAFF. CDR3 DNA sequence: TGTGCCATCACAGGGTCTAAGAACACTGAAGCTTTCTTT.

The rearrangement uses TRBV7-2 and TRBJ2-2; 8 bases line up with TRBD2. The germline V gene has CDR1 SGHTA and CDR2 FQGNSA. This CDR3 has 16 residues. V was clipped by 2 bases and J by 0 bases; unmatched bases: 2. The CDR3 DNA sequence: TGTGCCAGCAGCTTACGGGGGGGAACGAACACCGGGGAGCTGTTTTTT. Translation: CASSLRGGTNTGELFF.

The rearrangement links TRBV19 to TRBJ2-5; maybe TRBD1 (5 bases). This CDR3 region has 14 residues. Per germline, CDR1 LNHDA and CDR2 SQIVND (reference sequence). With 9 bases removed from V and 2 bases from J, the gap between germline ends came to 16 bases. CDR3 region: CASSPWTSQETQYF. The CDR3 bases are TGTGCCAGCAGCCCCTGGACATCTCAAGAGACCCAGTACTTC.

The chain combines TRBV6-5 with TRBJ2-6; D is ambiguous. Trimming cost V 6 bases and J 0 bases, with 9 bases left between them. Germline V gives CDR1 MNHEY, CDR2 SVGAGI. The CDR3 contains 15 residues. DNA for the CDR3: TGTGCCAGCAGCCTTGTGTACTCTGGGGCCAACGTCCTGACTTTC. The encoded protein is CASSLVYSGANVLTF.